This TCR beta chain derives from a study of blood T cells in healthy people across ages. This clonotype was found once. Primers used in a second PCR of roughly 6 to 12 cycles were a sample-barcoded 5' primer and a J-beta primer mix. Each CDR3 protein is one row after TCRdb ran MiXCR on the 5' RACE reads. The table lists 1.5 million to 2 million distinct CDR3 sequences, 34% of them singletons, with roughly 10% in the top ten. Trimming cost V 6 bases and J 2 bases, with 23 bases left between them. Looked up from germline, CDR1 is DFQATT and CDR2 is SNEGSKA (reference sequence). CDR3 size: 16 residues. The receptor was isolated from a woman in her twenties or thirties in good health. Source material: blood. The chain recombines TRBV20-1 with TRBJ2-7; D possibly corresponds to TRBD1 (5 bases). CDR3: CSAYPMQGFYPYEQYF. CDR3 DNA sequence: TGCAGTGCGTATCCGATGCAGGGTTTTTATCCCTACGAGCAGTACTTC.